The 14 T cell receptor beta chains in this list originate from one sample, sequenced in a study of shared clonotypes between healthy human individuals. TCRdb keeps only in-frame clones here, not all; method: immunoSEQ multiplex PCR. The sample has millions of clones, 85% to 95% seen once; the top ten hold 1.5% to 2%. It was CD45RO-negative cells, positively selected for CCR7, that made up naive CD8 cells, with terminally differentiated effector memory CD45RA+ cells excluded. The material sequenced was naive CD8+ T cells from PBMCs. Receptors originate from a man younger than 30 in good health. Some clones in this sample may be carry-over from other donors' samples.

The chain combines TRBV19 with TRBJ2-2, with D possibly called TRBD1 or TRBD2 (5 bases each). The CDR3 is 14 residues long. V lost 3 bases to trimming and J lost 5 bases, with 10 bases between them. CDR1 and CDR2 from the germline V gene are LNHDA and SQIVND (reference sequence). The CDR3 is CASSILGTTGELFF. The CDR3, as DNA: TGTGCCAGTAGTATTCTGGGGACGACCGGGGAGCTGTTTTTT.

The J gene is TRBJ2-5, the V gene TRBV27; 8 positions agree with TRBD1. Germline CDR1 is MNHEY and CDR2 is SMNVEV (reference sequence). V gave up 6 bases and J gave up 5 bases; unmatched junction bases: 8. The CDR3 runs 14 residues. CDR3 sequence: CASRPQGAIETQYF. The DNA of the CDR3 is TGTGCCAGCAGACCCCAGGGGGCGATCGAGACCCAGTACTTC.

V is TRBV27 and J is TRBJ1-1; perhaps TRBD1 as D (5 bases). This CDR3 is 12 amino acids long. Germline assignment: CDR1 MNHEY and CDR2 SMNVEV (reference sequence). The V end was cut by 6 bases, the J end by 7 bases, with 12 bases between. DNA of the CDR3: TGTGCCAGCAGGGAACGGGGGTTTGAAGCTTTCTTT. This gives the protein CASRERGFEAFF.

The chain is built from TRBV1 and TRBJ2-1. TRBV1 is annotated as a pseudogene. The CDR3 spans 17 residues. CDR3 in DNA: TGCACCAGCAGCCCAGGAGTAGGGGGGAGCTCCTACAATGAGCAGTTCTTC. Amino acid sequence: CTSSPGVGGSSYNEQFF.

This clone was seen only once. The chain links TRBV9 to TRBJ2-1, with a weak D call TRBD2 (6 bases). The V and J ends lost 3 bases and 9 bases respectively, with 13 bases between them. The CDR3 has 13 amino acids. From germline, CDR1 is SGDLS and CDR2 YYNGEE. The CDR3 region has the DNA TGTGCCAGCAGCGCGGGAGTATCGGTTGAGCAGTTCTTC. Amino acids: CASSAGVSVEQFF.

V usage is TRBV2 and J usage is TRBJ2-3; D gene uncertain. The CDR3 consists of 11 residues. Trimming removed 6 bases at V and 0 bases at J, with 1 base between. Germline V gives CDR1 SNHLY, CDR2 FYNNEI. As DNA, the CDR3 is TGTGCCAGCAGGAGCACAGATACGCAGTATTTT. Translating gives CASRSTDTQYF.

The chain carries TRBV10-3 and TRBJ1-1, with D tentatively TRBD1 (6 bases). Germline loops: CDR1 ENHRY, CDR2 SYGVKD. V was cut by 4 bases and J by 0 bases, with 15 bases left in between. This CDR3 region has 16 residues. CDR3 coding DNA: TGTGCCATCAGTGGACACGCAGGGGAGTTGAACACTGAAGCTTTCTTT. It specifies CAISGHAGELNTEAFF.

The chain employs TRBV27 and TRBJ2-2; the D is unclear. The CDR3 consists of 17 residues. Germline V gene sequence: CDR1 MNHEY, CDR2 SMNVEV (reference sequence). Between the trimmed V and J ends, which lost 1 base and 5 bases, there was a span of 17 bases. CDR3 sequence: CASSLWGGEFRTGELFF. As DNA, the CDR3 is TGTGCCAGCAGTTTATGGGGTGGGGAATTCCGAACCGGGGAGCTGTTTTTT.

CDR3 nucleotide sequence: TGTGCCAGCACCAAGACAGGAGGGCGTCAGCCCCAGCATTTT. Protein sequence: CASTKTGGRQPQHF. J is TRBJ1-5 and V is TRBV6-1; weak D call: TRBD1 (6 bases). V lost 7 bases and J lost 6, with 16 bases in between. Germline assignment: CDR1 MNHNS and CDR2 SASEGT. The CDR3 contains 14 residues.

The chain combines TRBV6-4 with TRBJ2-2; a weak D match, TRBD2 (6 bases). The CDR3 has 14 residues. Germline CDR1 MRHNA, CDR2 SNTAGT. The germline V and J ends were trimmed by 8 bases and 4 bases, with 14 bases remaining between them. CDR3 amino acids: CASAPGTSTGELFF. The CDR3, as DNA: TGTGCCAGCGCCCCCGGGACTTCCACCGGGGAGCTGTTTTTT.

The gene calls are TRBV2 and TRBJ1-1; TRBD1 aligns across 7 bases. This CDR3 contains 14 residues. CDR1 SNHLY and CDR2 FYNNEI come from the germline V gene. V trimming: 6 bases; J trimming: 0 bases; junction bases outside the gene matches: 4. The CDR3 DNA sequence: TGTGCCAGCAGCGACAGGGACTTGAACACTGAAGCTTTCTTT. This sequence encodes CASSDRDLNTEAFF.

This clone was recorded once. The V gene is TRBV28, the J gene TRBJ2-2; 7 bases are a match to TRBD1. CDR3 length: 17 amino acids. The germline CDR1 and CDR2 sequences are MDHEN and SYDVKM. V gave up 3 bases and J gave up 1 base; unmatched junction bases: 8. CDR3 DNA: TGTGCCAGCAGTTTTCGGACAGGCCTACGGAACACCGGGGAGCTGTTTTTT. Translating gives CASSFRTGLRNTGELFF.

V gene TRBV27 combines with J gene TRBJ2-7; 8 positions match TRBD2. Germline V gene data show CDR1 as MNHEY and CDR2 as SMNVEV (reference sequence). Trimming cost V 7 bases and J 2 bases; bases outside gene matches: 13. The CDR3 contains 16 residues. In DNA form, the CDR3 reads TGTGCCAGCACCACTCGGGGGGGGCCTTCTCCCTACGAGCAGTACTTC. Amino acid sequence: CASTTRGGPSPYEQYF.

This clone was observed a handful of times. Other nucleotide sequences from this sample produce the same CDR3. The chain combines TRBV9 with TRBJ2-7; 9 bases align to TRBD2. This CDR3 contains 15 residues. Germline V gene sequence: CDR1 SGDLS, CDR2 YYNGEE. With V trimmed by 0 bases and J by 2 bases, 3 bases remained unmatched. The CDR3, as DNA: TGTGCCAGCAGCGTAGGTAGCGGGGGCCCCTACGAGCAGTACTTC. It is translated as CASSVGSGGPYEQYF.